This T cell receptor beta chain was found in a study of T cell responses to AZD1222 COVID-19 vaccine. Notes on the study in general: Baseline serology detected seropositivity in only five or six AZD1222 recipients. A reported finding is that nearly half of spike-specific TCRs target unmutated variant regions. None of the repertoires were sampled until the peak T cell response had passed.

Details on this clone: The antigen remains undetermined.

Here immunoSEQ multiplex PCR was the method, and the copy in TCRdb shows in-frame clones only, minus some. Of around 99,000 clones in the sample, 70% to 90% are singletons; the top ten hold approximately 15%. CDR1 and CDR2 (germline): GTSNPN, SVGIG (reference sequence). Trimming removed 1 base from V and 4 bases from J; junction bases left unmatched: 8. The CDR3 has 16 amino acids. Sequencing was performed on peripheral blood, taken on day 0 of AZD1222 vaccination. The chain combines TRBV30 with TRBJ2-2; 8 bases align to TRBD2. This TCR was sampled from an adult in good health. The CDR3 loop reads CAWSDGLAGATGELFF. CDR3 DNA sequence: TGTGCCTGGAGTGATGGGCTAGCGGGTGCCACCGGGGAGCTGTTTTTT.